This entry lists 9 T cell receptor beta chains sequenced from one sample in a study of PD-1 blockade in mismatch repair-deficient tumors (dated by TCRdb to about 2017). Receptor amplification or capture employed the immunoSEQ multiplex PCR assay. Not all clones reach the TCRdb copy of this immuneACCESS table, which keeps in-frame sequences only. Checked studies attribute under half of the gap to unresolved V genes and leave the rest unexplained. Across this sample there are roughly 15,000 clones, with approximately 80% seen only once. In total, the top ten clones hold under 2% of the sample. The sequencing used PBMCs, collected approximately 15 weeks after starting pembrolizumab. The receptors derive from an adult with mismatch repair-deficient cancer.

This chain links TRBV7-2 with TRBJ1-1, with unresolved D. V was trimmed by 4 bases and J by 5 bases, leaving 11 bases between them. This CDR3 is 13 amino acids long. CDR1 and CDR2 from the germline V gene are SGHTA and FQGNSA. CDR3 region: CASSSEARTEAFF. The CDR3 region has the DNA TGTGCCAGCAGCTCCGAGGCGAGGACTGAAGCTTTCTTT. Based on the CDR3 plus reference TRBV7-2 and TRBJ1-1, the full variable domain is GAGVSQSPSNKVTEKGKDVELRCDPISGHTALYWYRQSLGQGLEFLIYFQGNSAPDKSGLPSDRFSAERTGGSVSTLTIQRTQQEDSAVYLCASSSEARTEAFFGQGTRLTVV.

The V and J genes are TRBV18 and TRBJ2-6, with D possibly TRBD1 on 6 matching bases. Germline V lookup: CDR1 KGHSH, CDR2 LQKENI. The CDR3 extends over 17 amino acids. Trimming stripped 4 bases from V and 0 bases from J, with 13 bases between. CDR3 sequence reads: CASSHQGLSSGANVLTF. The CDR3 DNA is TGTGCCAGCTCACACCAGGGGCTAAGCTCTGGGGCCAACGTCCTGACTTTC. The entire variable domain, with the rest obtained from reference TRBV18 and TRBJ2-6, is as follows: NAGVMQNPRHLVRRRGQEARLRCSPMKGHSHVYWYRQLPEEGLKFMVYLQKENIIDESGMPKERFSAEFPKEGPSILRIQQVVRGDSAAYFCASSHQGLSSGANVLTFGAGSRLTVL.

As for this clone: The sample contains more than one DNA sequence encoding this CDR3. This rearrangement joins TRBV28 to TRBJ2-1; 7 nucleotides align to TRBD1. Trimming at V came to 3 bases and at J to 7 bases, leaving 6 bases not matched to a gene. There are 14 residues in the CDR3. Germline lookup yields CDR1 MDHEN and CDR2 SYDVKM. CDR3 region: CASSFQDRKNEQFF. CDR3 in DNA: TGTGCCAGCAGTTTCCAGGACAGGAAAAATGAGCAGTTCTTC.

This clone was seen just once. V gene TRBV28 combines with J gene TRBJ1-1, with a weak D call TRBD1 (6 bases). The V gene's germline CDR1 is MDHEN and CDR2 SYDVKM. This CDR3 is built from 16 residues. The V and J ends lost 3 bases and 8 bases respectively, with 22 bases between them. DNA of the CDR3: TGTGCCAGCAGTTTGGGCTGGGGAGGGGGGGCAGCCGAAGCTTTCTTT. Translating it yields CASSLGWGGGAAEAFF.

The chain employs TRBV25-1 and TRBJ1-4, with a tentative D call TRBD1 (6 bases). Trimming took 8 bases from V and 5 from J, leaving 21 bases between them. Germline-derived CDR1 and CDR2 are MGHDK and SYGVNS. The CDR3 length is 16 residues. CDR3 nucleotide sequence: TGTGCCAGCTCCGGCGGACAGCCCGTGACCAATGAAAAACTGTTTTTT. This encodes CASSGGQPVTNEKLFF.

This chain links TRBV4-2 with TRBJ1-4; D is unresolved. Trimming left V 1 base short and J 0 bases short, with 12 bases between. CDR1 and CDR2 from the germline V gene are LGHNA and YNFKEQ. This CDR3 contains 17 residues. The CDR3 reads CASSQGQRFATNEKLFF. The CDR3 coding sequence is TGTGCCAGCAGCCAAGGTCAACGGTTTGCAACTAATGAAAAACTGTTTTTT.

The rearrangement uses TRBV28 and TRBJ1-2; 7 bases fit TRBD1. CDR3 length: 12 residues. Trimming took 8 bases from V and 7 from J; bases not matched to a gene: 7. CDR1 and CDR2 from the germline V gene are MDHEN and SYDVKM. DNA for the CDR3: TGTGCCAGCGTGGCTCAGGGGGGTGGCTACACCTTC. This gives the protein CASVAQGGGYTF.

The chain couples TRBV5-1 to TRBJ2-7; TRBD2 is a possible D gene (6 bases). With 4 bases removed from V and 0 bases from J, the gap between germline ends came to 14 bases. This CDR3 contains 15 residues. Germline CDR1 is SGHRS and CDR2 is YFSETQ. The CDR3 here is CASSPGTLNSYEQYF. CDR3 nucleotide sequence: TGCGCCAGCAGCCCCGGGACTCTCAACTCCTACGAGCAGTACTTC.

The CDR3 nucleotides are TGTGCCAGCATCGGGGGATCTCAGAATGAGCAGTTCTTC. Translating gives CASIGGSQNEQFF. The chain combines TRBV6-1 with TRBJ2-1; D may be TRBD2 (6 bases). This CDR3 has 13 amino acids. The germline CDR1 and CDR2 sequences are MNHNS and SASEGT. Deletions cut 7 bases from V and 7 bases from J, with 14 bases between.